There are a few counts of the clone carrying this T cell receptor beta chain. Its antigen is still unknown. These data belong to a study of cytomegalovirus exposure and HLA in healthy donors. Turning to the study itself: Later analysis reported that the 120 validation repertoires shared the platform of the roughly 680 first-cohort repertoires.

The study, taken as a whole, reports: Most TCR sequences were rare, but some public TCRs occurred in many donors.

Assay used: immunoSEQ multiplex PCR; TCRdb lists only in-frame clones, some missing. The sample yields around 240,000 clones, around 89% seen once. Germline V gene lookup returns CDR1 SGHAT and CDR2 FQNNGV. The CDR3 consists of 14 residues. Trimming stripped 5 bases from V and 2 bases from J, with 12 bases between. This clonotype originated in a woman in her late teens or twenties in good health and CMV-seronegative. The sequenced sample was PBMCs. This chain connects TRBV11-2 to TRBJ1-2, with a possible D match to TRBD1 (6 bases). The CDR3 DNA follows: TGTGCCAGCAGCCCCCGGACAGACAACTATGGCTACACCTTC. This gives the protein CASSPRTDNYGYTF. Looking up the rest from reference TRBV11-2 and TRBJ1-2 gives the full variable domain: EAGVAQSPRYKIIEKRQSVAFWCNPISGHATLYWYQQILGQGPKLLIQFQNNGVVDDSQLPKDRFSAERLKGVDSTLKIQPAKLEDSAVYLCASSPRTDNYGYTFGSGTRLTVV.